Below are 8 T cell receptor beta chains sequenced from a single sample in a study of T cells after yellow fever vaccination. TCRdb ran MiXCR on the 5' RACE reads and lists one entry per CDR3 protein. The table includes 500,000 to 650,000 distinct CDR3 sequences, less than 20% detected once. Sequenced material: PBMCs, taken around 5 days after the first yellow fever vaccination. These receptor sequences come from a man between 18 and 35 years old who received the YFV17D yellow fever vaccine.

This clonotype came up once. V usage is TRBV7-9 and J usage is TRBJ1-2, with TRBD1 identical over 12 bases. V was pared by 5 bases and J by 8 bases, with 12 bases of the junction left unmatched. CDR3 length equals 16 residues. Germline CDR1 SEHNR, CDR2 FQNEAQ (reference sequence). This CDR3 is CASSSSPGQGAGGYTF. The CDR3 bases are TGTGCCAGCAGCAGCTCACCGGGACAGGGGGCGGGCGGCTACACCTTC.

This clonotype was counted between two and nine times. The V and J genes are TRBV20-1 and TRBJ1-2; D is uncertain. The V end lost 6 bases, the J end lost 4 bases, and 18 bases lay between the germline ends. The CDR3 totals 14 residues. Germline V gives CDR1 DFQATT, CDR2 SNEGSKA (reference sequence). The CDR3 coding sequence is TGCAGTGCCGCAGCCGGGCAAGGGTCCTATGGCTACACCTTC. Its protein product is CSAAAGQGSYGYTF.

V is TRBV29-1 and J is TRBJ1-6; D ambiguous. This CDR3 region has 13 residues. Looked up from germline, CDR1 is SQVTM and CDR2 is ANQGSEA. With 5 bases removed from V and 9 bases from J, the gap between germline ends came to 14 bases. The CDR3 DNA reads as TGCAGCGTTTCCCGCACGGATTCTTCACCCCTCCACTTT. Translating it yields CSVSRTDSSPLHF.

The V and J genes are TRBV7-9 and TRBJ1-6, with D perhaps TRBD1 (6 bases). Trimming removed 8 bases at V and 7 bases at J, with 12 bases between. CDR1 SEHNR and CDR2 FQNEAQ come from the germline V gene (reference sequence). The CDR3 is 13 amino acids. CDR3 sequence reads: CASERGGNSPLHF. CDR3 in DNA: TGTGCCAGCGAAAGAGGGGGAAATTCACCCCTCCACTTT.

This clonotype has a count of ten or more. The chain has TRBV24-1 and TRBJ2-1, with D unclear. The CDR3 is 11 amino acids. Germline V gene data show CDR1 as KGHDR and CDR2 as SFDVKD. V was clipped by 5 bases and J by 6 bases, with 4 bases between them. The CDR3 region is CATSAGNEQFF. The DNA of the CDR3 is TGTGCCACCAGTGCAGGCAATGAGCAGTTCTTC.

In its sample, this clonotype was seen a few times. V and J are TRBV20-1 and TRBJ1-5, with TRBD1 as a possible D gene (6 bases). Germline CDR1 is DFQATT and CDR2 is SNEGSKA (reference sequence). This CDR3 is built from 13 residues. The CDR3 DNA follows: TGCGGGTCGCAGGGGCATGGCAATCAGCCCCAGCATTTT. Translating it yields CGSQGHGNQPQHF.

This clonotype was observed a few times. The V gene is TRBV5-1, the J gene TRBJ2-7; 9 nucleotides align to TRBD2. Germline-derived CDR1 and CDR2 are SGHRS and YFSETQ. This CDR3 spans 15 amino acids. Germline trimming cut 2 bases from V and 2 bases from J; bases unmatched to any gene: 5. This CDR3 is CASSFLGGGAYEQYF. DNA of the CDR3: TGCGCCAGCAGCTTCTTAGGCGGGGGGGCCTACGAGCAGTACTTC.

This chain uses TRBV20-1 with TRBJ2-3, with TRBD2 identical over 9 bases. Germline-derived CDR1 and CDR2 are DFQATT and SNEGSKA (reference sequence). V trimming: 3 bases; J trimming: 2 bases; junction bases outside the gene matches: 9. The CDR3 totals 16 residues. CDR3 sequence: CSARIVSGGPTDTQYF. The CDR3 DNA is TGCAGTGCTAGGATTGTTAGCGGGGGCCCCACAGATACGCAGTATTTT.